The clone carrying this T cell receptor (beta chain) was counted a single time. TCRdb keeps only in-frame clones here, not all; method: immunoSEQ multiplex PCR. The table includes about 130,000 clones, approximately 94% detected once. Trimming took off 0 bases at V and 0 bases at J, with 8 bases between the two ends. This CDR3 region has 15 residues. In germline, CDR1 is SGHAT, CDR2 FQNNGV. This specimen comes from a study of control samples from healthy donors and cancer patients. This TCR was sampled from a man in his forties or fifties with head and neck cancer. The chain recombines TRBV11-2 with TRBJ1-2; unclear D gene. The sequenced sample was PBMCs. The CDR3 protein is CASSLERASNYGYTF. Written as DNA, the CDR3 is TGTGCCAGCAGCTTAGAAAGGGCCTCTAACTATGGCTACACCTTC.